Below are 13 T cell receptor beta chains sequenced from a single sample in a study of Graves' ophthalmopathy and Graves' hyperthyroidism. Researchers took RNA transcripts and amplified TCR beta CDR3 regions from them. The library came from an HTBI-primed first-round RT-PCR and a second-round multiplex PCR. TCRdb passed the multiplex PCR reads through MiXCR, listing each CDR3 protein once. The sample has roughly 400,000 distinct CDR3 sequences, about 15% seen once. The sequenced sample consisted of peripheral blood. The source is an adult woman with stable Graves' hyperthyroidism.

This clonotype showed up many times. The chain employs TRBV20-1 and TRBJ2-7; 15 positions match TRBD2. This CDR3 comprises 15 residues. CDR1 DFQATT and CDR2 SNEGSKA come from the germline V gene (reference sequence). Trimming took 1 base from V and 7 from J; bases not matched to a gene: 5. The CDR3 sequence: CSARGGTSGRWEQYF. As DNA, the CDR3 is TGCAGTGCTAGAGGGGGGACTAGCGGGAGGTGGGAGCAGTACTTC.

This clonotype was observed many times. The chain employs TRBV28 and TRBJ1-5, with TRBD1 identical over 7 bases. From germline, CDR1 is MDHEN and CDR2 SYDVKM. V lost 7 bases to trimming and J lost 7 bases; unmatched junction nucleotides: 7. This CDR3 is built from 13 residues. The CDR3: CASTGTDGQPQHF. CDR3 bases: TGTGCCAGCACAGGGACAGACGGACAGCCCCAGCATTTT.

CDR3 sequence reads: CASSYSPPYEQYF. CDR3 sequence (DNA): TGTGCCAGCAGTTACTCCCCCCCCTACGAGCAGTACTTC. The chain combines TRBV6-5 with TRBJ2-7; D is unclear. CDR3 length: 13 residues. Germline CDR1 is MNHEY and CDR2 is SVGAGI. V lost 0 bases, J lost 2 bases, and 5 bases lay in between.

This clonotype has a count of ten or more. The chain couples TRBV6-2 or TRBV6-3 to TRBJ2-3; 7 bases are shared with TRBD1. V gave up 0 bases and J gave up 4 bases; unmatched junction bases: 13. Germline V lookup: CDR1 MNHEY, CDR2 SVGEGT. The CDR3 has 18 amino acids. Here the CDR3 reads CASSYSSARQGVSDTQYF. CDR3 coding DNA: TGTGCCAGCAGTTACTCGAGTGCGCGGCAGGGGGTATCAGATACGCAGTATTTT.

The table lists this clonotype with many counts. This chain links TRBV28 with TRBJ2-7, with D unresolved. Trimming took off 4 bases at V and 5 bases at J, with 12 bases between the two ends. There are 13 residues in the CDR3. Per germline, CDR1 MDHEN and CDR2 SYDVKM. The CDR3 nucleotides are TGTGCCAGCAGTTCCCCTGCCCGGGACGAGCAGTACTTC. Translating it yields CASSSPARDEQYF.

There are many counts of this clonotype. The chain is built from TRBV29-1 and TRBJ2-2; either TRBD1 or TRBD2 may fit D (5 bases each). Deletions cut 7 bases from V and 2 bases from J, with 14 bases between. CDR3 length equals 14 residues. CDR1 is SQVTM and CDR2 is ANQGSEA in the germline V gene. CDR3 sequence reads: CSGGGLGNTGELFF. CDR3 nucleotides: TGCAGCGGGGGCGGGCTGGGAAACACCGGGGAGCTGTTTTTT.

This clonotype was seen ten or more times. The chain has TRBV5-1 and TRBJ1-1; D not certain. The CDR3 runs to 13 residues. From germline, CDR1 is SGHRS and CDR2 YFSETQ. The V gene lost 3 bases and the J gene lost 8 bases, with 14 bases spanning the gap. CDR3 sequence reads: CASSSASGLEAFF. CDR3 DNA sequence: TGCGCCAGCAGCTCAGCCTCAGGCTTAGAAGCTTTCTTT.

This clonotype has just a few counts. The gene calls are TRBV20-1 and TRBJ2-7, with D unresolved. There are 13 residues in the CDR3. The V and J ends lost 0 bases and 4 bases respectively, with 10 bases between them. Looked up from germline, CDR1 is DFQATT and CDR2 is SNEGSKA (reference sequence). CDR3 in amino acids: CSARDRTEYEQYF. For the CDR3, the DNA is TGCAGTGCTAGAGATAGGACCGAGTACGAGCAGTACTTC.

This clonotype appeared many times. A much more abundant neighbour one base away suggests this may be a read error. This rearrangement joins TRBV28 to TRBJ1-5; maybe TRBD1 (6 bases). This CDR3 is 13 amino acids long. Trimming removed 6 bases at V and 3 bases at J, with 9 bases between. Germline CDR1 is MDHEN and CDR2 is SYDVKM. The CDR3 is CASRGQLNQPQHF. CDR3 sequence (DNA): TGTGCCAGCAGAGGACAGCTCAATCAGCCCCAGCATTTT.

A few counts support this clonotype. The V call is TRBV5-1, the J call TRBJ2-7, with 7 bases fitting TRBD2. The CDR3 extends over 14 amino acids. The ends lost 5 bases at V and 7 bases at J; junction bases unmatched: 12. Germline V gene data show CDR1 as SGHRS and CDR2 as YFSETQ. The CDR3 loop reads CASSDGGSRREQYF. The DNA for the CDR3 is TGCGCCAGCAGTGATGGCGGGAGTAGGCGGGAGCAGTACTTC.

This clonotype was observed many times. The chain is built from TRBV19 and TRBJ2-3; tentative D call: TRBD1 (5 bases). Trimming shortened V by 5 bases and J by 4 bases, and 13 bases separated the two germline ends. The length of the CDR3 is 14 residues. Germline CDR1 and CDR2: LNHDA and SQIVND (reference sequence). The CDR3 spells CASSLGVRADTQYF. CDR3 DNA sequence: TGTGCCAGTAGTTTAGGGGTACGCGCAGATACGCAGTATTTT.

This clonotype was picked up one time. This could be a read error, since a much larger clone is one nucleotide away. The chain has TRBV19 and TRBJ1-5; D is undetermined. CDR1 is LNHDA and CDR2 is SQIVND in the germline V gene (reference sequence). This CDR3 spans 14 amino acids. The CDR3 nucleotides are TGTGCCAGTTGTATTGGACGTATCAATCAACCCCAGCATTTT. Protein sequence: CASCIGRINQPQHF.

CDR3 sequence: CASSQGTQRGIHEQYF. The CDR3 coding sequence is TGTGCCAGCAGCCAAGGGACGCAAAGGGGAATCCACGAGCAGTACTTC. The chain carries TRBV14 and TRBJ2-7; TRBD1 is a possible D gene (5 bases). This CDR3 spans 16 amino acids. V gave up 1 base and J gave up 5 bases, with 18 bases separating them. The germline V gene has CDR1 SGHDN and CDR2 FVKESK.